Listed below are T cell receptor beta chains from one sample, sequenced in a study of blood T cell repertoires in COVID-19. TCRdb keeps only in-frame clones here, not all; method: immunoSEQ multiplex PCR. This sample yields some 130,000 clones, of which 79% are seen a single time; 3.5% to 4.5% belongs to the top ten. The specimen sequenced was peripheral blood. The source of these receptors is a man in his 60s with acute or convalescent COVID-19. Both conserved end residues are part of each CDR3. Each record gives: J gene, V gene, CDR3 protein.

j_gene: TRBJ2-5; v_gene: TRBV9; CDR3aa: CASSLEGSGVQETQYF
j_gene: TRBJ2-5; v_gene: TRBV6-6; CDR3aa: CASSLQAEETQYF
j_gene: TRBJ2-1; v_gene: TRBV7-6; CDR3aa: CASSLESDNEQFF
j_gene: TRBJ1-4; v_gene: TRBV2; CDR3aa: CASKRGEILNEKLFF
j_gene: TRBJ1-4; v_gene: TRBV7-9; CDR3aa: CASSLSTGTGEKLFF
j_gene: TRBJ1-6; v_gene: TRBV19; CDR3aa: CASRTQGENSPLHF
j_gene: TRBJ1-3; v_gene: TRBV9; CDR3aa: CASSPRFSGNTIYF
j_gene: TRBJ2-6; v_gene: TRBV19; CDR3aa: CASSMHRMLFSGANVLTF
j_gene: TRBJ2-6; v_gene: TRBV18; CDR3aa: CASSPPLAGTRPGANVLTF
j_gene: TRBJ2-5; v_gene: TRBV6-2/TRBV6-3; CDR3aa: CASSYVGGEETQYF
j_gene: TRBJ1-1; v_gene: TRBV27; CDR3aa: CASRGRGNTEAFF
j_gene: TRBJ1-2; v_gene: TRBV2; CDR3aa: CASTGTGSGYTF
j_gene: TRBJ1-5; v_gene: TRBV19; CDR3aa: CASSQQPNQPQHF
j_gene: TRBJ2-6; v_gene: TRBV4-1; CDR3aa: CASSQVEGAGANVLTF
j_gene: TRBJ2-6; v_gene: TRBV7-9; CDR3aa: CASSLQRGLFSGANVLTF
j_gene: TRBJ1-1; v_gene: TRBV19; CDR3aa: CASKGRTGNTEAFF
j_gene: TRBJ2-1; v_gene: TRBV3-1/TRBV3-2; CDR3aa: CASSPTLGSSYNEQFF
j_gene: TRBJ1-4; v_gene: TRBV28; CDR3aa: CASRRGAEKLFF
j_gene: TRBJ2-6; v_gene: TRBV27; CDR3aa: CASSFQQQPGANVLTF
j_gene: TRBJ1-6; v_gene: TRBV27; CDR3aa: CASTPGQLYNSPLHF
j_gene: TRBJ2-5; v_gene: TRBV7-2; CDR3aa: CASSSFPRGLAGQETQYF
j_gene: TRBJ2-7; v_gene: TRBV9; CDR3aa: CASSPQAGVVNEQYF
j_gene: TRBJ1-2; v_gene: TRBV7-2; CDR3aa: CASSLEGTGGFGYTF
j_gene: TRBJ2-7; v_gene: TRBV27; CDR3aa: CASSLGLPSYEQYF
j_gene: TRBJ1-3; v_gene: TRBV28; CDR3aa: CASSLRGTNTIYF
j_gene: TRBJ2-2; v_gene: TRBV7-2; CDR3aa: CASTYTGELFF
j_gene: TRBJ2-5; v_gene: TRBV6-2/TRBV6-3; CDR3aa: CASSSAGRRETQYF
j_gene: TRBJ1-3; v_gene: TRBV5-1; CDR3aa: CASSGTDSTGNTIYF
j_gene: TRBJ2-2; v_gene: TRBV9; CDR3aa: CASSVVQGGTGELFF
j_gene: TRBJ2-1; v_gene: TRBV9; CDR3aa: CASSVSGGVNEQFF
j_gene: TRBJ2-3; v_gene: TRBV5-1; CDR3aa: CASSLAPGGGTDTQYF
j_gene: TRBJ2-1; v_gene: TRBV30; CDR3aa: CAGAPSGSYNEQFF
j_gene: TRBJ2-7; v_gene: TRBV6-2/TRBV6-3; CDR3aa: CASSYSTGSSYEQYF
j_gene: TRBJ2-7; v_gene: TRBV7-9; CDR3aa: CASSLWGLGSYEQYF
j_gene: TRBJ2-7; v_gene: TRBV3-1/TRBV3-2; CDR3aa: CASSQAGRASEQYF
j_gene: TRBJ1-1; v_gene: TRBV4-2; CDR3aa: CASSLYSGTGGTEAFF
j_gene: TRBJ2-2; v_gene: TRBV19; CDR3aa: CASYGGLDTGELFF
j_gene: TRBJ2-7; v_gene: TRBV11-2; CDR3aa: CASSLDLRVYEQYF
j_gene: TRBJ2-1; v_gene: TRBV11-3; CDR3aa: CASSSPGREFNEQFF
j_gene: TRBJ2-7; v_gene: TRBV6-4; CDR3aa: CASSDGKATGRRQYF
j_gene: TRBJ1-5; v_gene: TRBV4-1; CDR3aa: CASSQDQGTGIQPQHF
j_gene: TRBJ2-1; v_gene: TRBV28; CDR3aa: CATGRGEQFF
j_gene: TRBJ2-1; v_gene: TRBV6-2/TRBV6-3; CDR3aa: CASSYGGSYNEQFF